This TCR beta chain was obtained from a study of blood T cell repertoires in COVID-19. Study in general: COVID-19 samples collected from the United States, Italy and Spain covered acute and convalescent phases. PBMCs, B-cell-depleted T cells, or T cells were the source of the cDNA or gDNA that made up the material.

Under the authors' procedure: Amplifying reference gene primers gave estimates of nucleated cell counts. The table came from immunoSEQ multiplex PCR; TCRdb's copy has only in-frame clones and leaves some out. That table supplies the V and J calls and clone size; D and trimming were determined from the DNA. The sample consists of some 280,000 clones, around four fifths of them appearing once. This CDR3 has 14 amino acids. Trimming pared 5 bases from V and 0 bases from J, leaving 11 bases between. Germline V gene data show CDR1 as SGHTA and CDR2 as FQGNSA. This clonotype originated in a woman in her forties or fifties with active or convalescent COVID-19. V is TRBV7-2 and J is TRBJ2-7, with a possible D match to TRBD1 (6 bases). The sequenced sample was peripheral blood. CDR3 DNA: TGTGCCAGCAGCGCCGACAGGCCCTCCTACGAGCAGTACTTC. Translation: CASSADRPSYEQYF.